The subject of this entry is one T cell receptor (beta chain). Antigen specificity is unknown. This record comes from a study of blood T cells in healthy people across ages. Turning to the study itself: Template switching recovered approximately one barcoded beta molecule for every two T cells. Overall study findings and caveats: Bulk PBMC profiling left naive and antigen-experienced comparisons inconclusive. In older individuals, TCR beta diversity per million T cells was lower, falling roughly linearly with age.

The V gene's germline CDR1 is SQVTM and CDR2 ANQGSEA. With 6 bases clipped from V and 6 bases from J, the junction kept 11 bases outside the gene matches. There are 14 residues in the CDR3. The second PCR ran roughly 7 to 12 cycles with a sample-barcoded 5' primer and J-beta primers. With 12 random nucleotides, a template-switch adaptor tagged each individual cDNA molecule. TCRdb re-called the 5' RACE reads with MiXCR, one entry per CDR3 protein. Of some 900,000 distinct CDR3 sequences in the sample, around 48% are singletons; the top ten hold around an eighth. This chain joins TRBV29-1 and TRBJ2-5; 9 bases agree with TRBD1. The sample taken for sequencing was blood. The clonotype comes from a man aged 30 to 39 in good health. The CDR3 loop is CSVTGTGQGKTQYF. The CDR3 bases are TGCAGCGTAACCGGGACAGGGCAAGGAAAGACCCAGTACTTC.